Shown below are 23 T cell receptor beta chains from a single sample sequenced in a study of beta chain features in type 1 diabetes. The isolated RNA, all of it, was reverse transcribed, so expressed TCRB transcripts were what got sequenced. Clones were read by immunoSEQ multiplex PCR, and TCRdb kept only the in-frame ones, dropping some. The table lists hundreds of thousands of clones, around 13% of them singletons, with 0.0095% to 0.013% in the top ten. Study results and limitations: TCRB CDR3s from Type 1 diabetes patients were moderately but significantly shorter in all four CD4+ subsets.

The antigens for these receptors are not known. The sequenced sample was naive CD4+ T cells from blood. These receptors came from a woman aged 18-35 years with type 1 diabetes.

The rearrangement links TRBV28 to TRBJ2-3, with a tentative D call TRBD1 (6 bases). The CDR3 totals 15 residues. The ends were cut back, 1 base at V and 2 bases at J, with 10 bases in the middle. The germline V gene has CDR1 MDHEN and CDR2 SYDVKM. The chain's CDR3 is CASSLYRESTDTQYF. CDR3 sequence (DNA): TGTGCCAGCAGTTTATACAGGGAATCCACAGATACGCAGTATTTT.

The chain recombines TRBV4-2 with TRBJ2-7, with D hard to call. CDR1 and CDR2 from the germline V gene are LGHNA and YNFKEQ. The V and J ends lost 0 bases and 3 bases respectively, with 9 bases between them. The CDR3 is made up of 14 amino acids. CDR3: CASSQEQAFYEQYF. For the CDR3, the DNA is TGTGCCAGCAGCCAAGAGCAGGCTTTCTACGAGCAGTACTTC.

This clone was seen a few times. The V gene is TRBV5-1, the J gene TRBJ2-1, with D tentatively TRBD2 (6 bases). Germline-derived CDR1 and CDR2 are SGHRS and YFSETQ. This CDR3 contains 15 residues. With 0 bases removed from V and 0 bases from J, the gap between germline ends came to 7 bases. The CDR3 protein is CASSLGGVSYNEQFF. DNA of the CDR3: TGCGCCAGCAGCTTGGGCGGGGTCTCCTACAATGAGCAGTTCTTC.

In this sample, this clone turned up a few times. The junction differs from germline at one of its ends, possibly a read error. The same CDR3 also results from other DNA sequences found in this sample. This sequence joins TRBV5-1 and TRBJ2-1; 7 nucleotides agree with TRBD2. The CDR3 runs to 13 residues. The germline CDR1 and CDR2 sequences are SGHRS and YFSETQ. CDR3 protein: CASSLGSGNEQFF. The CDR3, as DNA: TGCGCCAGCAGTTTGGGTAGCGGGAATGAGCAGTTCTTC.

CDR3 loop: CASSLDAGAGELFF. As DNA, the CDR3 is TGTGCCAGCAGCTTAGATGCGGGGGCCGGGGAGCTGTTTTTT. V gene TRBV11-2 combines with J gene TRBJ2-2, with TRBD2 matching 7 bases. Germline CDR1 and CDR2: SGHAT and FQNNGV. J gave up 6 bases and V 0 bases, and 1 base lay outside the gene matches. This CDR3 spans 14 amino acids.

This clone was recorded a few times. The rearrangement joins TRBV5-6 to TRBJ2-7; D possibly corresponds to TRBD1 (5 bases). The CDR3 contains 14 residues. The germline V gene encodes CDR1 SGHDT and CDR2 YYEEEE. With 0 bases removed from V and 1 base from J, the gap between germline ends came to 8 bases. The chain's CDR3 is CASSLGRQSYEQYF. The CDR3 nucleotides are TGTGCCAGCAGCTTGGGCCGACAGTCCTACGAGCAGTACTTC.

This clone was seen only a few times. CDR3 region: CASDSGAARTEAFF. For the CDR3, the DNA is TGTGCCAGCGACAGTGGGGCAGCACGAACTGAAGCTTTCTTT. J is TRBJ1-1 and V is TRBV7-9; a weak D match, TRBD1 (5 bases). The CDR3 is 14 amino acids. CDR1 is SEHNR and CDR2 is FQNEAQ in the germline V gene (reference sequence). Trimming removed 8 bases from V and 5 bases from J, with 18 bases in between.

This clone occurred once. This chain joins TRBV5-1 and TRBJ2-5; 10 bases align to TRBD2. V was pared by 0 bases and J by 4 bases, with 3 bases of the junction left unmatched. The CDR3 consists of 15 residues. Looked up from germline, CDR1 is SGHRS and CDR2 is YFSETQ. The chain's CDR3 is CASSLGSGGRETQYF. CDR3 nucleotide sequence: TGCGCCAGCAGCTTGGGTAGCGGGGGGCGAGAGACCCAGTACTTC.

The chain uses TRBV4-2 and TRBJ2-4, with 10 bases fitting TRBD1. This CDR3 region has 19 residues. The V segment lost 2 bases and the J segment 1 base; nucleotides outside the gene matches: 11. Per the germline V gene, CDR1 is LGHNA and CDR2 is YNFKEQ. The CDR3 protein is CASSQRDRGPGGAKNIQYF. As DNA, the CDR3 is TGTGCCAGCAGCCAAAGGGACAGGGGACCTGGAGGGGCCAAAAACATTCAGTACTTC.

CDR3 residues: CASSPPSANQPQHF. The CDR3 coding sequence is TGTGCCAGCTCACCACCGAGCGCTAATCAGCCCCAGCATTTT. The chain couples TRBV18 to TRBJ1-5; D is unclear. The CDR3 loop spans 14 amino acids. V was pared by 0 bases and J by 4 bases, with 7 bases between. Germline lookup yields CDR1 KGHSH and CDR2 LQKENI.

This clone was detected a few times. The rearrangement links TRBV29-1 to TRBJ1-1, with D perhaps TRBD1 (6 bases). The germline V gene encodes CDR1 SQVTM and CDR2 ANQGSEA. V was shortened by 8 bases and J by 3 bases, with 16 bases between the two germline ends. The CDR3 sequence is 13 residues long. CDR3 loop: CSTRGTADTEAFF. Written as DNA, the CDR3 is TGCAGCACGAGGGGGACGGCCGACACTGAAGCTTTCTTT.

The CDR3 region is CASTGGQGSYEQYF. The CDR3 DNA reads TGTGCCAGCACCGGGGGACAGGGTTCCTACGAGCAGTACTTC. The chain recombines TRBV28 with TRBJ2-7; 9 nucleotides match TRBD1. The CDR3 is 14 residues long. The J segment lost 1 base and the V segment lost 7 bases, leaving 5 bases of the junction unmatched. Germline CDR1 MDHEN, CDR2 SYDVKM.

The chain links TRBV27 to TRBJ2-7; 9 bases line up with TRBD1. Losses at the gene ends were 6 bases for V and 2 bases for J; bases not matched to a gene: 5. The CDR3 length is 14 residues. The germline V gene has CDR1 MNHEY and CDR2 SMNVEV (reference sequence). The CDR3 loop is CASSTRTGAYEQYF. The CDR3 nucleotides read TGTGCCAGCAGCACCAGGACAGGGGCCTACGAGCAGTACTTC.

For this clone: The same CDR3 arises from other DNA sequences in this sample as well. V and J are TRBV28 and TRBJ1-5, with D hard to call. This CDR3 has 11 residues. V lost 6 bases to trimming and J lost 6 bases, with 6 bases between them. CDR1 is MDHEN, CDR2 SYDVKM, per germline. CDR3 in amino acids: CASRSGQPQHF. The CDR3 nucleotides read TGTGCCAGCAGGTCGGGTCAGCCCCAGCATTTT.

The chain employs TRBV28 and TRBJ2-1, with 10 bases that match TRBD1. Germline CDR1 and CDR2: MDHEN and SYDVKM. V was pared by 6 bases and J by 8 bases, with 10 bases of the junction left unmatched. The CDR3 totals 15 residues. The CDR3 DNA reads TGTGCCAGCAGCCTACCGGGACAGGGGTCGTATGAGCAGTTCTTC. Its protein is CASSLPGQGSYEQFF.

J is TRBJ2-2 and V is TRBV18; tentatively, D is TRBD1 (5 bases). The CDR3 runs to 17 residues. Per germline, CDR1 KGHSH and CDR2 LQKENI. Between the trimmed V and J ends, which lost 3 bases and 3 bases, there was a span of 17 bases. CDR3 region: CASSPGQLARDTGELFF. The DNA for the CDR3 is TGTGCCAGCTCACCCGGGCAGCTTGCCAGGGACACCGGGGAGCTGTTTTTT.

This clone was detected only a few times. The rearrangement joins TRBV4-2 to TRBJ1-2, with D uncertain. The CDR3 has 15 residues. V was trimmed by 3 bases and J by 4 bases, leaving 15 bases between them. Germline assignment: CDR1 LGHNA and CDR2 YNFKEQ. The CDR3 spells CASSHPNPEGYGYTF. The CDR3 DNA reads TGTGCCAGCAGCCATCCAAACCCCGAGGGCTATGGCTACACCTTC.

The rearrangement links TRBV28 to TRBJ2-7; tentatively, D is TRBD1 (6 bases). Germline CDR1 is MDHEN and CDR2 is SYDVKM. With 5 bases removed from V and 9 bases from J, the gap between germline ends came to 14 bases. This CDR3 comprises 12 residues. The CDR3: CASSLQGYWQYF. For the CDR3, the DNA is TGTGCCAGCAGTCTACAGGGTTATTGGCAGTACTTC.

A note on this clone: This specimen includes other DNA sequences encoding the same CDR3. This sequence joins TRBV7-2 and TRBJ2-3; D call uncertain. The CDR3 is 12 residues long. V was trimmed by 5 bases and J by 2 bases, leaving 5 bases between them. Germline V CDR1 and CDR2: SGHTA, FQGNSA. The CDR3 sequence: CASSTYTDTQYF. CDR3 nucleotides: TGTGCCAGCAGCACTTACACAGATACGCAGTATTTT.

This clone has only a few counts. The chain combines TRBV27 with TRBJ1-5, with D maybe TRBD1 (5 bases). V shed 8 bases and J shed 6 bases, with 17 bases lying between them. The CDR3 is made up of 14 amino acids. CDR1 is MNHEY and CDR2 is SMNVEV in the germline V gene (reference sequence). The CDR3, as DNA: TGTGCCAGCGGACCCCAGGGCGCTGCTCAGCCCCAGCATTTT. This translates into CASGPQGAAQPQHF.

V usage is TRBV18 and J usage is TRBJ2-7; D is unresolved. This CDR3 is built from 11 residues. The V gene lost 6 bases and the J gene lost 7 bases, with 10 bases spanning the gap. CDR1 and CDR2 from the germline V gene are KGHSH and LQKENI. In DNA, the CDR3 is TGTGCCAGCTCCCTTGAGAATGAGCAGTACTTC. Amino acid sequence: CASSLENEQYF. Drawing the rest from reference TRBV18 and TRBJ2-7, the complete variable domain is NAGVMQNPRHLVRRRGQEARLRCSPMKGHSHVYWYRQLPEEGLKFMVYLQKENIIDESGMPKERFSAEFPKEGPSILRIQQVVRGDSAAYFCASSLENEQYFGPGTRLTVT.

The chain links TRBV4-2 to TRBJ2-4; no clear D. The germline V gene has CDR1 LGHNA and CDR2 YNFKEQ. V lost 0 bases, J lost 3 bases, and 12 bases lay in between. This CDR3 has 16 amino acids. The CDR3 DNA is TGTGCCAGCAGCCAAGAACATCCCGGCGGCAAAAACATTCAGTACTTC. Translation: CASSQEHPGGKNIQYF.

This clone occurred a few times. V is TRBV7-3 and J is TRBJ1-1; D is unresolved. Germline V gene lookup returns CDR1 SGHTA and CDR2 FQGTGA. Trimming stripped 4 bases from V and 1 base from J, with 7 bases between. This CDR3 region has 13 residues. CDR3: CASSWAANTEAFF. The CDR3 DNA follows: TGTGCCAGCAGCTGGGCAGCGAACACTGAAGCTTTCTTT.